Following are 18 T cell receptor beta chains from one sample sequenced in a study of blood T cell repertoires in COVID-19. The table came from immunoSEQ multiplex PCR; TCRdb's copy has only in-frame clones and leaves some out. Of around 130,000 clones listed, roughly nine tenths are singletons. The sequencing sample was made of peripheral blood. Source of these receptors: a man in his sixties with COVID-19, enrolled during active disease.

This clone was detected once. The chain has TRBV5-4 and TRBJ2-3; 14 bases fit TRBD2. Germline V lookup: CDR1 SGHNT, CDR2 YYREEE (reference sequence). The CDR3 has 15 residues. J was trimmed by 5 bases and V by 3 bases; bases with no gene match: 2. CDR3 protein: CASSSGLAGVDTQYF. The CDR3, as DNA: TGTGCCAGCAGCTCGGGACTAGCGGGAGTAGATACGCAGTATTTT. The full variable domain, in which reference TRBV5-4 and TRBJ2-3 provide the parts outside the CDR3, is ETGVTQSPTHLIKTRGQQVTLRCSSQSGHNTVSWYQQALGQGPQFIFQYYREEENGRGNFPPRFSGLQFPNYSSELNVNALELDDSALYLCASSSGLAGVDTQYFGPGTRLTVL.

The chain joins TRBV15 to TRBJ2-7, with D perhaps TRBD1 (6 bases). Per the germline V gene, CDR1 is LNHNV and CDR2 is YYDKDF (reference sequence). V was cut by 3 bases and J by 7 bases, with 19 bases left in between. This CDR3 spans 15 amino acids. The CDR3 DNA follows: TGTGCCACCAGCAGGGTCGGGACGTCAGGGGCAGAGCAGTACTTC. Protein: CATSRVGTSGAEQYF.

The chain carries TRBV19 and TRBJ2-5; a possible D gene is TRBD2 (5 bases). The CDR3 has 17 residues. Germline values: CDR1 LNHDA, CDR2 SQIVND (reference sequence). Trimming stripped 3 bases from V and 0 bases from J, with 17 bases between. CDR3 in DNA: TGTGCCAGTAGTATGTTAGGCGGGCCCTGGAACCAAGAGACCCAGTACTTC. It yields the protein CASSMLGGPWNQETQYF.

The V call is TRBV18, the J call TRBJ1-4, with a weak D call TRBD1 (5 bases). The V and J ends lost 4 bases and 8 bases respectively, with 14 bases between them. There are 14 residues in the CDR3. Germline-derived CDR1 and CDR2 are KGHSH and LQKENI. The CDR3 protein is CASSRRQGGEKLFF. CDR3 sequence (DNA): TGTGCCAGCTCACGAAGGCAGGGTGGGGAAAAACTGTTTTTT.

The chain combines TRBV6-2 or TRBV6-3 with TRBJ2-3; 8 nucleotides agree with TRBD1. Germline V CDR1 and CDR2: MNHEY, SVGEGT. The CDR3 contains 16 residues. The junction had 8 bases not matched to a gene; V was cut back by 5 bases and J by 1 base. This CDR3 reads CASSQSGGSGTDTQYF. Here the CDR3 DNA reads TGTGCCAGCAGTCAATCAGGGGGCTCGGGCACAGATACGCAGTATTTT.

CDR3 sequence reads: CASSIDWRGTYEQYF. CDR3 in DNA: TGTGCCAGTAGTATAGATTGGCGGGGTACCTACGAGCAGTACTTC. The J gene is TRBJ2-7, the V gene TRBV19; D is possibly TRBD2 (6 bases). The germline V gene encodes CDR1 LNHDA and CDR2 SQIVND (reference sequence). Between the trimmed V and J ends, which lost 0 bases and 2 bases, there was a span of 11 bases. This CDR3 is built from 15 residues.

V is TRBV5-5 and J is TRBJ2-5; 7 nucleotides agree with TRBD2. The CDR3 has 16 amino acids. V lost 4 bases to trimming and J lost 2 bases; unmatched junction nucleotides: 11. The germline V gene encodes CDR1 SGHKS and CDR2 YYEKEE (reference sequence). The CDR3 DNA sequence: TGTGCCAGCAGCCGGGGTAGTTGGGAGGGTCAAGAGACCCAGTACTTC. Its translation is CASSRGSWEGQETQYF. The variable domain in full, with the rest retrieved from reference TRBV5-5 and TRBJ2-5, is DAGVTQSPTHLIKTRGQQVTLRCSPISGHKSVSWYQQVLGQGPQFIFQYYEKEERGRGNFPDRFSARQFPNYSSELNVNALLLGDSALYLCASSRGSWEGQETQYFGPGTRLLVL.

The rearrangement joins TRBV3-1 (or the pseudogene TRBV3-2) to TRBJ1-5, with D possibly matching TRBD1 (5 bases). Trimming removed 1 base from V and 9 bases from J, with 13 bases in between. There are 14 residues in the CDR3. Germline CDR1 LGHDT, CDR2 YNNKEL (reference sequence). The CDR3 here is CASSQGAGRWPQHF. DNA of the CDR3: TGTGCCAGCAGCCAAGGGGCAGGGCGGTGGCCCCAGCATTTT.

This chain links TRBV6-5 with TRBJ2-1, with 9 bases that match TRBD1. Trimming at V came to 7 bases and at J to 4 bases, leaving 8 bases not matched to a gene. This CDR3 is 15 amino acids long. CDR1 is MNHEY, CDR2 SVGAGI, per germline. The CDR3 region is CASTGQGSFYNEQFF. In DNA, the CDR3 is TGTGCCAGCACGGGACAGGGATCGTTTTACAATGAGCAGTTCTTC.

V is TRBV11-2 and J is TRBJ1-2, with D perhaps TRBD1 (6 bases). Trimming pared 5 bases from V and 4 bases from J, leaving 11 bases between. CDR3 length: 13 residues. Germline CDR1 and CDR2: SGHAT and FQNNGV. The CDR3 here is CASSMDSSYGYTF. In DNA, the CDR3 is TGTGCCAGCAGCATGGACAGCTCCTATGGCTACACCTTC. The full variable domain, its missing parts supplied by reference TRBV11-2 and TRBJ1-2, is EAGVAQSPRYKIIEKRQSVAFWCNPISGHATLYWYQQILGQGPKLLIQFQNNGVVDDSQLPKDRFSAERLKGVDSTLKIQPAKLEDSAVYLCASSMDSSYGYTFGSGTRLTVV.

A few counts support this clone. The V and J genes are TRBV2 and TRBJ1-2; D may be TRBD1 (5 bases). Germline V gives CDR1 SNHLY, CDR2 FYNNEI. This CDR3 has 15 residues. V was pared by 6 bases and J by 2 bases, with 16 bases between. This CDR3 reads CASRKEREGNYGYTF. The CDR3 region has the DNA TGTGCCAGCAGAAAGGAGAGGGAGGGGAACTATGGCTACACCTTC.

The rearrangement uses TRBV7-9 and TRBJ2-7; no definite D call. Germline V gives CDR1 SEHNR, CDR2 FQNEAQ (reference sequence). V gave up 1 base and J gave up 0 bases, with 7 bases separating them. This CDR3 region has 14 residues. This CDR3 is CASSLGLSSYEQYF. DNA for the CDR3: TGTGCCAGCAGCTTAGGATTGAGCTCCTACGAGCAGTACTTC.

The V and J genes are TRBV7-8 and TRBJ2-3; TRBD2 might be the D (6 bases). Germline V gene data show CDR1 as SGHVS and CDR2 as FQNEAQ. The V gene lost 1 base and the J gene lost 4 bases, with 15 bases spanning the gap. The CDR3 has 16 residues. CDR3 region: CASSLVTGGEADTQYF. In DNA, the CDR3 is TGTGCCAGCAGCTTAGTAACCGGAGGGGAGGCAGATACGCAGTATTTT.

CDR3 sequence: CAWKDSPYNEQFF. CDR3 nucleotides: TGTGCCTGGAAGGACTCACCTTACAATGAGCAGTTCTTC. This chain connects TRBV30 to TRBJ2-1, with D tentatively TRBD2 (5 bases). The length of the CDR3 is 13 residues. Between the trimmed V and J ends, which lost 4 bases and 4 bases, there was a span of 11 bases. Germline CDR1 is GTSNPN and CDR2 is SVGIG (reference sequence).

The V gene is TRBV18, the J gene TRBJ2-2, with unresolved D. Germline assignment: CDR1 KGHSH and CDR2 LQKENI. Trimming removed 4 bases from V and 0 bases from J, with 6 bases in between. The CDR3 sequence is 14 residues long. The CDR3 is CASSLDTNTGELFF. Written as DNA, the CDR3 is TGTGCCAGCTCACTCGACACGAACACCGGGGAGCTGTTTTTT.

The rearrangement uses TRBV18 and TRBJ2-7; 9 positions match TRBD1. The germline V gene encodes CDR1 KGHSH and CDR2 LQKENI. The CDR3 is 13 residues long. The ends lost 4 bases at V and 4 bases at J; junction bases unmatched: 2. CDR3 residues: CASSRDRVYEQYF. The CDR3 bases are TGTGCCAGCTCACGGGACAGGGTGTACGAGCAGTACTTC.

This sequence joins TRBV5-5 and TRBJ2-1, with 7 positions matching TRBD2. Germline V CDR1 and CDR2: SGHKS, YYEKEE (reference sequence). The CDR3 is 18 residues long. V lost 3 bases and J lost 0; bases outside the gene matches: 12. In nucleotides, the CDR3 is TGTGCCAGCAGCTGGGGGGGAGGCAGCCCGACCTCCTACAATGAGCAGTTCTTC. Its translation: CASSWGGGSPTSYNEQFF.

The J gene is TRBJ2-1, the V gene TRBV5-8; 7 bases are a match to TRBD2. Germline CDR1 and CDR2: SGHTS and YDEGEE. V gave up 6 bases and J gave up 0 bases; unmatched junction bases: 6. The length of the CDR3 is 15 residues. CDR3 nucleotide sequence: TGTGCCAGCACCATCGGGGGGAGCTCCTACAATGAGCAGTTCTTC. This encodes CASTIGGSSYNEQFF.